The entry below gives a single TCR beta chain sequence along with its context. This clonotype was seen only a few times. Its antigen target is currently unknown. The sample holds no much larger clone one base away, and base qualities are not on file. The CDR3, from cysteine to phenylalanine, totals 15 residues. Just the 45-base CDR3 DNA is kept, in frame starting at base 1. In the germline V gene, CDR1 corresponds to SGHRS and CDR2 to YFSETQ. V is pared back by 2 bases and J by 5 bases, with 14 bases lying between the germline termini. Synthesis of TCR cDNA relied on 5'RACE template switching, a step that introduced a universal primer site along with unique molecular identifiers. cDNA synthesis was primed from both the TCR alpha and TCR beta constant segments. Library amplification involved two PCR steps, and the second step added sample barcodes and sequencing adapters. Sequencing of libraries was done on Illumina HiSeq 2500 (2x100 bp) or NovaSeq (2x150 bp). The paper's data handling went like this. MIGEC was used to demultiplex reads and collapse the reads into UMI consensus sequences, and MiXCR was used for V(D)J alignment. Using edgeR on replicate PBMC samples, clonotypes were called vaccine-responding if FDR was below 0.01 and the log2 fold change was above 5 up to day 15. Each bulk clonotype received a CD4 or CD8 identity based on whether the sequenced CD4 or CD8 repertoire contained that clonotype at higher abundance. TCRdb took the public reads, trimmed them with fastp at Q25, ran MiXCR for clone calling and kept in-frame beta chains. A single entry per CDR3 protein holds the most common genes and DNA from its merged rows. The V and J calls and clone size come from TCRdb's table, not from the authors' own analysis. The sample contains 600,000 to 750,000 distinct CDR3 sequences, more than 9% of them found a single time. The ten largest clonotypes hold more than 12% of the sample.

The data originate from a study of T cells after yellow fever vaccination (dated by TCRdb to between 2017 and 2020). About the investigation overall: Libraries from fractions with low cell numbers were prepared with the SMART-Seq v4 Ultra Low Input RNA kit. Two healthy male donors, one aged 18 to 30 and one aged 30 to 40 years, made up the cohort. To follow T-cell clones before and after both primary and booster YFV17D yellow fever vaccination, bulk TCR alpha and beta repertoires underwent longitudinal sequencing. Blood was drawn at multiple timepoints before and after primary and secondary immunization, with bulk PBMC replicates and cell subsets isolated. Points the paper makes about the study in general: Because abundant contaminating clonotypes from the bulk population could be contained in FACS-sorted repertoires, computational filtering was required. Because the study included only a couple of donors, the extent to which the findings can be generalized is limited. A small share of clonotypes was detected in both CD4 and CD8 compartments, with the overlap likely arising from convergent recombination. Compared with the primary T-cell response, the secondary T-cell response was faster but weaker, reaching its peak on day 5 rather than on day 15. Most clones expanded after primary vaccination were re-detected after the booster (almost 98% of CD4 and around 88% of CD8), suggesting broad memory maintenance.

In the paper's terms, the treatment or condition label means: live attenuated yellow fever vaccine strain. At each blood-draw timepoint, two biological replicates of bulk PBMCs were collected. PBMCs were isolated from peripheral blood using a standard Ficoll-Paque protocol. TriZol was used to extract RNA from bulk PBMCs, CD4 and CD8 fractions, and dextramer-positive and dextramer-negative fractions. This chain is built from TRBV5-1 and TRBJ2-1, and possibly TRBD2, on 5 matching bases. This sample comprised PBMCs, obtained on the day of the yellow fever booster vaccination. The source is a man aged 25 to 40 who received the YFV17D yellow fever vaccine. The DNA reads TGCGCCAGCAGCTTCCGAGGACTTACCGACAATGAGCAGTTCTTC. This sequence encodes CASSFRGLTDNEQFF.